This T cell receptor (beta chain) was recovered during a study of CD8+ T cells in alopecia areata (dated by TCRdb to the late 2010s). In the study overall: The treated patients, all with moderate-to-severe alopecia areata, were enrolled in an open-label pilot trial of oral tofacitinib given at 5 to 10 mg twice daily. Tofacitinib was administered for 6 to 18 months, and 6 months of follow-up off drug were then conducted to assess delayed response and recurrence. Scalp clonality was compared among normal scalp (n=4), patchy alopecia areata scalp (n=8), and alopecia totalis/universalis scalp (n=8). In humans, TCRbeta sequencing was performed on scalp tissue and on sorted CD4+ and CD8+ peripheral blood T cells from healthy controls and from patients with patchy or totalis/universalis alopecia areata. High-throughput TCRbeta sequencing was used to examine T cell clonal expansion in alopecia areata in both the C3H/HeJ mouse model and human patients. The RNA source kit depended on sample type: the PAXgene miRNA kit for fixed scalp, the miRNeasy kit for PBMCs, and the RNeasy kit for mouse skin. Tofacitinib-treated patients had biopsies at baseline and at 4 and 24 weeks of treatment, with a later scalp biopsy in several patients. TCRbeta CDR3 regions were amplified by immunoSEQ multiplex PCR with 35 Vbeta forward and 13 Jbeta reverse primers.

The time point tag for this specimen amounts to: baseline before oral tofacitinib. From alopecia areata patients, peripheral blood was collected along with lesional scalp punch biopsies. PBMCs were isolated by density centrifugation and stained for CD3, CD4 and CD8, after which CD4+ and CD8+ T cells were sorted on a FACSAria. V ends up 5 bases short and J 2 bases short, with an unmatched junction base count of 9. The CDR3 numbers 14 residues from cysteine through phenylalanine. Here the CDR3 DNA is all that survives: 42 bases in frame from base 1. From the germline V gene, CDR1 is SQVTM and CDR2 is ANQGSEA. Results and caveats for the whole study, not just this receptor: Unlike mouse skin, where gammadelta T cells dominate, normal human skin contains resident alphabeta T cells that get sequenced too, which complicates analysis of the scalp TCR repertoire. Lesional scalp, especially in alopecia totalis/universalis, showed higher clonality and more expanded CD8+ clones than normal scalp, suggesting antigenic drive. Shared TCR sequences between patients were less evident than in mice, which may be partly attributable to HLA diversity in the patient population.

On this clone itself: Its antigen has not been determined. There are no base qualities to consult, and no much larger clone falls within one base.

Libraries were prepared through the immunoSEQ multiplex PCR assay. RNA was extracted from all samples and reverse transcribed into cDNA, which served as template for TCR sequencing. SuperScript III was used to make first-strand cDNA, primed with a 2:1 mix of oligo-dT and random hexamers. A synthetic immune receptor repertoire was used to assess amplification bias, and residual bias was removed computationally. Per the source publication's procedure: Raw reads were preprocessed to remove errors, and CDR3 was defined by IMGT conventions from the conserved cysteine to phenylalanine. Clonality was calculated as 1 minus Shannon entropy normalized by log2 of the number of productive unique TCRs. Scalp TCRbeta sequences were cross-referenced with sorted blood CD4 and CD8 repertoires so that the CD4 or CD8 identity of scalp clones could be inferred. The table was pulled from immuneACCESS by TCRdb, which kept in-frame rearrangements only. Such tables lose some clones; where checked, under half of the loss comes from unresolved V genes, and the rest has no known cause. The D gene and trimming were derived from the DNA, and the V and J assignments and clone size from that table. This sample gives 160,000 or so clones in total; around 55% of them show up just once. Roughly 21% of the sample is taken by the ten largest.

The V and J segments used are TRBV29-1 and TRBJ2-7; TRBD1 lines up with 7 middle nucleotides. Sequenced material: CD8+ T cells sorted from blood, taken at week 0. This clonotype was sampled from a human donor with alopecia areata. The CDR3 region has the sequence CSVRPGQRTYEQYF. In nucleotide form, the sequence is TGCAGCGTTCGACCGGGACAGAGAACCTACGAGCAGTACTTC.